Each of the 32 T cell receptor beta chains below was sequenced from the same sample in a study of T cell responses to AZD1222 COVID-19 vaccine. TCRdb's copy holds only in-frame clones and misses some; the assay was immunoSEQ multiplex PCR. The sample has some 40,000 clones; about three quarters are singletons. The sample consisted of peripheral blood, taken on day 0 of AZD1222 vaccination. These TCRs come from an adult in good health.

This clone was seen once. The CDR3 region is CASSRSGGAAQTQYF. The DNA of the CDR3 is TGTGCCAGCAGCCGCAGCGGGGGGGCCGCCCAGACCCAGTACTTC. J is TRBJ2-5 and V is TRBV7-7, with 10 bases identical to TRBD2. Germline V gene sequence: CDR1 SSHAT, CDR2 FNYEAQ (reference sequence). The CDR3 runs 15 residues. V gave up 5 bases and J gave up 6 bases; unmatched junction bases: 9.

The chain links TRBV7-8 to TRBJ1-1; D possibly corresponds to TRBD1 (6 bases). V lost 2 bases and J 0 bases, leaving 16 bases between the germline ends. Germline-derived CDR1 and CDR2 are SGHVS and FQNEAQ. The CDR3 covers 17 residues. The CDR3 region is CASSLLTGSVLNTEAFF. The CDR3 coding sequence is TGTGCCAGCAGCTTATTAACAGGGTCCGTACTGAACACTGAAGCTTTCTTT.

This chain joins TRBV20-1 and TRBJ1-1; 9 nucleotides align to TRBD1. The CDR3 runs 11 residues. Germline V gene data show CDR1 as DFQATT and CDR2 as SNEGSKA (reference sequence). With V trimmed by 6 bases and J by 9 bases, 5 bases remained unmatched. CDR3 in DNA: TGCAGTGCAAGGACAGGGGTGAAAGCTTTCTTT. It encodes CSARTGVKAFF.

The gene calls are TRBV7-9 and TRBJ2-1; 14 positions agree with TRBD2. CDR1 is SEHNR and CDR2 is FQNEAQ in the germline V gene (reference sequence). The CDR3 has 17 amino acids. V shed 5 bases and J 8 bases; nucleotides not matched to a gene: 11. As DNA, the CDR3 is TGTGCCAGCAGCCTCACACAGACTAGCGGGGGGGCCGATGAGCAGTTCTTC. It specifies CASSLTQTSGGADEQFF.

The J gene is TRBJ2-2, the V gene TRBV6-5; tentative D call: TRBD2 (6 bases). Germline CDR1 is MNHEY and CDR2 is SVGAGI. Trimming took off 2 bases at V and 7 bases at J, with 14 bases between the two ends. This CDR3 spans 15 amino acids. CDR3 bases: TGTGCCAGCAGTTACCGAACGGAGGGCGGCGGGGAGCTGTTTTTT. Translation: CASSYRTEGGGELFF.

This chain connects TRBV7-9 to TRBJ1-1, with 8 bases that match TRBD1. CDR3 size: 17 residues. Germline lookup yields CDR1 SEHNR and CDR2 FQNEAQ (reference sequence). V shed 4 bases and J 8 bases; nucleotides not matched to a gene: 18. CDR3 DNA sequence: TGTGCCAGCAGCTCGATCCTGACAGGGGTGTTTCGATCAGAAGCTTTCTTT. Translated, it gives CASSSILTGVFRSEAFF.

The CDR3 DNA follows: TGTGCCAGCAGTGAAAGCCGACAGGGTCCCAAGCAGTACTTC. Encoded protein: CASSESRQGPKQYF. V usage is TRBV2 and J usage is TRBJ2-7, with 7 positions matching TRBD1. Germline V CDR1 and CDR2: SNHLY, FYNNEI. Germline trimming cut 2 bases from V and 8 bases from J; bases unmatched to any gene: 9. The CDR3 length is 14 residues.

This chain connects TRBV19 to TRBJ2-7; tentative D call: TRBD1 (6 bases). This CDR3 contains 14 residues. Looked up from germline, CDR1 is LNHDA and CDR2 is SQIVND (reference sequence). Trimming cost V 6 bases and J 0 bases, with 12 bases left between them. CDR3 bases: TGTGCCAGTAGGGTCACAGGGAGCTCCTACGAGCAGTACTTC. Its translation: CASRVTGSSYEQYF. The full variable domain, in which reference TRBV19 and TRBJ2-7 provide the parts outside the CDR3, is DGGITQSPKYLFRKEGQNVTLSCEQNLNHDAMYWYRQDPGQGLRLIYYSQIVNDFQKGDIAEGYSVSREKKESFPLTVTSAQKNPTAFYLCASRVTGSSYEQYFGPGTRLTVT.

This clone was observed a few times. This chain links TRBV7-9 with TRBJ2-3; D call uncertain. Trimming pared 5 bases from V and 0 bases from J, leaving 15 bases between. The CDR3 sequence is 16 residues long. Germline V CDR1 and CDR2: SEHNR, FQNEAQ (reference sequence). CDR3 loop: CASSLLTFESTDTQYF. CDR3 coding DNA: TGTGCCAGCAGCCTCCTAACGTTTGAGAGCACAGATACGCAGTATTTT.

The V gene is TRBV5-4, the J gene TRBJ2-7; D may be TRBD1 (5 bases). V was pared by 5 bases and J by 2 bases, with 20 bases between. Germline V lookup: CDR1 SGHNT, CDR2 YYREEE (reference sequence). This CDR3 spans 16 amino acids. The DNA of the CDR3 is TGTGCCAGCAGATTAGGAAACTCTGACAGTCCCTACGAGCAGTACTTC. Amino acids: CASRLGNSDSPYEQYF.

In its sample, this clone was seen a few times. The J gene is TRBJ1-3, the V gene TRBV3-1 (or the pseudogene TRBV3-2); unclear D gene. V lost 5 bases and J 3 bases, leaving 2 bases between the germline ends. CDR3 length: 11 residues. Germline lookup yields CDR1 LGHDT and CDR2 YNNKEL (reference sequence). CDR3 protein: CASSGGNTIYF. The CDR3 nucleotides are TGTGCCAGCAGCGGTGGAAACACCATATATTTT.

This clone has just a few counts. The rearrangement links TRBV29-1 to TRBJ2-3; D unclear. Germline CDR1 reads SQVTM; CDR2 reads ANQGSEA. V lost 3 bases and J lost 1, with 11 bases in between. The CDR3 extends over 14 amino acids. The CDR3 sequence is CSVDSGFGTDTQYF. The CDR3 coding sequence is TGCAGCGTTGATTCAGGATTTGGCACAGATACGCAGTATTTT.

This sequence joins TRBV19 and TRBJ1-1; D might be TRBD1 (5 bases). In germline, CDR1 is LNHDA, CDR2 SQIVND (reference sequence). V was shortened by 5 bases and J by 4 bases, with 11 bases between the two germline ends. The length of the CDR3 is 13 residues. CDR3 coding DNA: TGTGCCAGTAGTGCAGTAAGGGGCACTGAAGCTTTCTTT. Translation gives CASSAVRGTEAFF.

The chain recombines TRBV4-3 with TRBJ1-6; the match to TRBD1 covers 7 bases. This CDR3 region has 19 residues. Losses at the gene ends were 1 base for V and 6 bases for J; bases not matched to a gene: 15. CDR1 LGHNA and CDR2 YSLEER come from the germline V gene. In DNA form, the CDR3 reads TGCGCCAGCAGCCAAGGGTACAGGGGAGGTGTGTGGTCTAATTCACCCCTCCACTTT. This encodes CASSQGYRGGVWSNSPLHF.

V gene TRBV29-1 combines with J gene TRBJ1-2; D is perhaps TRBD1 (5 bases). The CDR3 contains 13 residues. V lost 1 base, J lost 4 bases, and 10 bases lay in between. Germline CDR1 is SQVTM and CDR2 is ANQGSEA. Written as DNA, the CDR3 is TGCAGCGTTGAAGTGGGGGATGGCTATGGCTACACCTTC. Protein product: CSVEVGDGYGYTF.

The chain is built from TRBV12-3 or TRBV12-4 and TRBJ2-3; no clear D gene. This CDR3 is built from 12 residues. The V and J ends lost 5 bases and 2 bases respectively, with 5 bases between them. The CDR3 DNA is TGTGCCAGCAGTCTCCACACAGATACGCAGTATTTT. Protein: CASSLHTDTQYF.

The chain couples TRBV6-4 to TRBJ1-2; 8 positions agree with TRBD1. This CDR3 is built from 14 residues. In germline, CDR1 is MRHNA, CDR2 SNTAGT. V trimming: 2 bases; J trimming: 14 bases; junction bases outside the gene matches: 13. The CDR3 DNA reads TGTGCCAGCAGTGACAGGGACCGGACAGGGCCCGTAACCTTC. It encodes CASSDRDRTGPVTF.

This sequence joins TRBV6-2 or TRBV6-3 and TRBJ1-6, with no clear D. Looked up from germline, CDR1 is MNHEY and CDR2 is SVGEGT. The CDR3 is 15 amino acids. Trimming took off 5 bases at V and 7 bases at J, with 15 bases between the two ends. In DNA, the CDR3 is TGTGCCAGCAGTCTACCTGCAGGAGTCAATTCACCCCTCCACTTT. Translated, it gives CASSLPAGVNSPLHF.

The gene calls are TRBV6-5 and TRBJ1-2, with no clear D. Germline CDR1 is MNHEY and CDR2 is SVGAGI. There are 13 residues in the CDR3. V shed 6 bases and J shed 3 bases, with 11 bases lying between them. CDR3 nucleotides: TGTGCCAGCAGGTCCCAGGTAGACTATGGCTACACCTTC. It is translated as CASRSQVDYGYTF.

The sample holds a few counts of this clone. The CDR3 loop reads CASSLIGGDTDTQYF. The CDR3 DNA follows: TGTGCCAGCAGCTTAATCGGGGGGGACACAGATACGCAGTATTTT. The V and J genes are TRBV13 and TRBJ2-3, with 8 bases matching TRBD2. V was clipped by 2 bases and J by 2 bases; unmatched bases: 3. This CDR3 has 15 residues. Germline V gene lookup returns CDR1 PRHDT and CDR2 FYEKMQ (reference sequence).

This chain joins TRBV18 and TRBJ2-3, with D unresolved. The germline gives CDR1 KGHSH, CDR2 LQKENI. This CDR3 contains 16 residues. V gave up 3 bases and J gave up 7 bases, with 20 bases separating them. CDR3 sequence reads: CASSPRTGGRLNTQYF. The CDR3 coding sequence is TGTGCCAGCTCACCGAGGACGGGCGGCAGACTTAATACGCAGTATTTT.

V is TRBV19 and J is TRBJ2-7; TRBD1 matches at 7 bases. The CDR3 is 13 amino acids. CDR1 is LNHDA and CDR2 is SQIVND in the germline V gene (reference sequence). V lost 8 bases and J lost 0; bases outside the gene matches: 4. The CDR3 loop reads CASSWTGSYEQYF. Here the CDR3 DNA reads TGTGCCAGTTCGTGGACAGGCTCCTACGAGCAGTACTTC.

Only a few counts were recorded for this clone. This rearrangement joins TRBV19 to TRBJ1-1, with no clear D. The CDR3 covers 14 residues. Germline lookup yields CDR1 LNHDA and CDR2 SQIVND (reference sequence). V was trimmed by 3 bases and J by 5 bases, leaving 13 bases between them. The CDR3 DNA sequence: TGTGCCAGTAGTATCCGGGGTGATTCAACTGAAGCTTTCTTT. This gives the protein CASSIRGDSTEAFF.

This clone was seen a single time. V gene TRBV11-3 combines with J gene TRBJ2-5; D might be TRBD1 (6 bases). The V and J ends lost 5 bases and 5 bases respectively, with 27 bases between them. The germline V gene has CDR1 SGHNT and CDR2 YENEEA. The CDR3 is 18 residues long. CDR3 residues: CASSPLSLLTGYGETQYF. The CDR3 DNA reads TGTGCCAGCAGCCCCCTATCGCTCCTCACAGGGTATGGGGAGACCCAGTACTTC.

CDR3 residues: CASSLGGGSSYEQYF. The DNA of the CDR3 is TGTGCCAGCAGCTTAGGCGGGGGGAGCTCCTACGAGCAGTACTTC. The rearrangement uses TRBV7-2 and TRBJ2-7; 8 bases fit TRBD2. This CDR3 is 15 amino acids long. Germline CDR1 and CDR2: SGHTA and FQGNSA. The V gene end was trimmed by 1 base and the J gene end by 0 bases; junction bases not matched to a gene: 2.

V usage is TRBV5-3 and J usage is TRBJ2-2; no reliable D call. TRBV5-3 is an ORF, with its function uncertain. The CDR3 runs to 13 residues. V lost 4 bases, J lost 3 bases, and 7 bases lay in between. This CDR3 reads CARSATDTGELFF. CDR3 DNA: TGTGCCAGAAGCGCGACGGACACCGGGGAGCTGTTTTTT.

V is TRBV7-2 and J is TRBJ2-7; maybe TRBD2 (5 bases). The CDR3 runs 14 residues. Per germline, CDR1 SGHTA and CDR2 FQGNSA. V shed 1 base and J shed 9 bases, with 16 bases lying between them. CDR3 DNA sequence: TGTGCCAGCAGCTTAGTTTGGACGGGGAGCGGGCAGTACTTC. Amino acid sequence: CASSLVWTGSGQYF.

This clone was counted a few times. The chain employs TRBV18 and TRBJ2-7, with 9 bases identical to TRBD1. The CDR3 is 14 amino acids. Germline V gene lookup returns CDR1 KGHSH and CDR2 LQKENI. Trimming took 3 bases from V and 6 from J; bases not matched to a gene: 6. CDR3 nucleotides: TGTGCCAGCTCACCGGACAGGGGTCCCTCCGAGCAGTACTTC. Translation: CASSPDRGPSEQYF.

This clone was counted between two and nine times. The chain uses TRBV15 and TRBJ2-3, with a tentative D call TRBD1 (5 bases). Germline V lookup: CDR1 LNHNV, CDR2 YYDKDF (reference sequence). V was shortened by 0 bases and J by 2 bases, with 9 bases between the two germline ends. The CDR3 length is 15 residues. The CDR3, as DNA: TGTGCCACCAGCAGAGATGGCAGGGACACAGATACGCAGTATTTT. Its protein product is CATSRDGRDTDTQYF.

The chain couples TRBV29-1 to TRBJ1-2; D is ambiguous. The CDR3 has 11 residues. V was trimmed by 2 bases and J by 6 bases, leaving 7 bases between them. Germline loops: CDR1 SQVTM, CDR2 ANQGSEA. In nucleotides, the CDR3 is TGCAGCGTTGAAAAGCGAAATGGCTACACCTTC. Translating it yields CSVEKRNGYTF.

V usage is TRBV4-3 and J usage is TRBJ2-2; TRBD2 matches at 7 bases. Germline assignment: CDR1 LGHNA and CDR2 YSLEER. CDR3 length: 17 amino acids. J gave up 6 bases and V 0 bases, and 10 bases lay outside the gene matches. The CDR3 DNA reads TGCGCCAGCAGCCAAGATAGGAGCGGGGCCCGAGCCGGGGAGCTGTTTTTT. Protein: CASSQDRSGARAGELFF.

This chain joins TRBV10-3 and TRBJ2-3; 10 bases are shared with TRBD2. Trimming at V came to 0 bases and at J to 6 bases, leaving 9 bases not matched to a gene. From germline, CDR1 is ENHRY and CDR2 SYGVKD. This CDR3 contains 17 residues. DNA for the CDR3: TGTGCCATCAGTGAGTCGCTAGCGGGGGTATACACCGATACGCAGTATTTT. Translation gives CAISESLAGVYTDTQYF.